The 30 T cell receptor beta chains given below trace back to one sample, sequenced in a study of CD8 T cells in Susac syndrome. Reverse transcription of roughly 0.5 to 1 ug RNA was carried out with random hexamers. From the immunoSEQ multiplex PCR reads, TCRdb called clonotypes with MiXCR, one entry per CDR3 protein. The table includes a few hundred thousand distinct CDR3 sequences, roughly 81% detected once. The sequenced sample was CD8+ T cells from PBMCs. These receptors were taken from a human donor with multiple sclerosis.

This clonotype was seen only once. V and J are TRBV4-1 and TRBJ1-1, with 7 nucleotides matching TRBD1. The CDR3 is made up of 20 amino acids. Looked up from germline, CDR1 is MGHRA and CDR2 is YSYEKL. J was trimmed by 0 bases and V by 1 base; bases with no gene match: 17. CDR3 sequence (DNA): TGCGCCAGCAGCCAAGTCTCCGTAGGGGGCCCGACAAACATGAACACTGAAGCTTTCTTT. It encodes CASSQVSVGGPTNMNTEAFF.

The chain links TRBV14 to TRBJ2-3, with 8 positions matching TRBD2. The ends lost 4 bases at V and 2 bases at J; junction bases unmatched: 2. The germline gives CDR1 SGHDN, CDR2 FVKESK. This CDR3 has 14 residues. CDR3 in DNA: TGTGCCAGCAGCCCCGGGGGGGACACAGATACGCAGTATTTT. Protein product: CASSPGGDTDTQYF.

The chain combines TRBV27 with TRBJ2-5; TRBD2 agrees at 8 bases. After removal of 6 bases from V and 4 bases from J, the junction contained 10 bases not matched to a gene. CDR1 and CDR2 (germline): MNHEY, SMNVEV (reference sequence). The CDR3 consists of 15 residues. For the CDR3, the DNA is TGTGCCAGCAGCCCTGAAGCGGGAGCGGGAGAGACCCAGTACTTC. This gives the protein CASSPEAGAGETQYF.

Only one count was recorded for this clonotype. CDR3 amino acids: CALSGTAYNEQFF. CDR3 nucleotide sequence: TGTGCCCTATCCGGGACAGCGTACAATGAGCAGTTCTTC. This rearrangement joins TRBV2 to TRBJ2-1; 7 bases fit TRBD1. The CDR3 runs 13 residues. Germline-derived CDR1 and CDR2 are SNHLY and FYNNEI. The V segment lost 11 bases and the J segment 4 bases; nucleotides outside the gene matches: 8.

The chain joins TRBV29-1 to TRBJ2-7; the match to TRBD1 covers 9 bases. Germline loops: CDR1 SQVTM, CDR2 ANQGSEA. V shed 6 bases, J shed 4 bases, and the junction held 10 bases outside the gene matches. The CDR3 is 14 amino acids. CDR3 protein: CSVIHRGRGYEQYF. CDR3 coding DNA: TGCAGCGTGATACACAGGGGGCGCGGGTACGAGCAGTACTTC.

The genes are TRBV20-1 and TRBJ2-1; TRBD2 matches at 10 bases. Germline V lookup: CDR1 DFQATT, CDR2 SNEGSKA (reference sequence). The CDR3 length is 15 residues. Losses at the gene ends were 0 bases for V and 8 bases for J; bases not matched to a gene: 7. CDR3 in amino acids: CSARDFLAGDHEQFF. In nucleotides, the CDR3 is TGCAGTGCTAGAGATTTTCTAGCGGGAGACCATGAGCAGTTCTTC.

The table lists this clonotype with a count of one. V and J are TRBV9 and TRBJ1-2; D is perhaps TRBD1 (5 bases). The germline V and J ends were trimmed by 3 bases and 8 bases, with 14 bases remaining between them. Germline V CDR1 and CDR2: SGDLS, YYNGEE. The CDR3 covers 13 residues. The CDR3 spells CASSATGSKGYTF. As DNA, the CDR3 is TGTGCCAGCAGCGCAACAGGTTCGAAGGGCTACACCTTC.

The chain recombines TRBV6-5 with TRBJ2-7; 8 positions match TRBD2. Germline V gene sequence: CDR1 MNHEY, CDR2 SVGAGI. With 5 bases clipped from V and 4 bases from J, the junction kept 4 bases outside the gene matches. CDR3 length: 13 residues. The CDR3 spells CASSDGTRYEQYF. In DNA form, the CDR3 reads TGTGCCAGCAGTGACGGGACTAGATACGAGCAGTACTTC.

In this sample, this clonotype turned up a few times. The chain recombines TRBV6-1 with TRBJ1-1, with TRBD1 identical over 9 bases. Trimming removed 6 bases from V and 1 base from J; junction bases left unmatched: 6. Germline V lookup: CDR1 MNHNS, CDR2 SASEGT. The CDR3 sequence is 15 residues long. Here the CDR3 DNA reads TGTGCCAGCAGGCCAGCACAGGGGGCGAACACTGAAGCTTTCTTT. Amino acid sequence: CASRPAQGANTEAFF.

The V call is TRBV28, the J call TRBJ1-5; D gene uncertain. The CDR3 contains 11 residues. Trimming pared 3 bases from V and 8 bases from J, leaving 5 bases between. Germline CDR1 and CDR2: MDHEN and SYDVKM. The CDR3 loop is CASSFGEPQHF. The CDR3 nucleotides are TGTGCCAGCAGTTTCGGAGAGCCCCAGCATTTT.

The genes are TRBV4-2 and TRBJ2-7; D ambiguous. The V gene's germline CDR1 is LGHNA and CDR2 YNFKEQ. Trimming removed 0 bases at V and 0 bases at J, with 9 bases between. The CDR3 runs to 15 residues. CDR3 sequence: CASSQEQAGSYEQYF. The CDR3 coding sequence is TGTGCCAGCAGCCAAGAACAAGCTGGCTCCTACGAGCAGTACTTC.

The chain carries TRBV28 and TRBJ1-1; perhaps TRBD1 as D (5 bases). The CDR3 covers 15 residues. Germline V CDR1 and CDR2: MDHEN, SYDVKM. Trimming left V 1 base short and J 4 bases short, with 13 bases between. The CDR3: CASSLFPGTATEAFF. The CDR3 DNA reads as TGTGCCAGCAGTTTATTCCCAGGGACGGCCACTGAAGCTTTCTTT.

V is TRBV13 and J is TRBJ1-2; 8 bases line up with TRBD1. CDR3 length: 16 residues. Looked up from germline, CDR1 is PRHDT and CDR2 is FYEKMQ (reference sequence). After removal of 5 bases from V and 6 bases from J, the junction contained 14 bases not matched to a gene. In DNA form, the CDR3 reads TGTGCCAGCAGCCTCGGACAGGGTGAGTTGCTGGATGGCTACACCTTC. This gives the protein CASSLGQGELLDGYTF.

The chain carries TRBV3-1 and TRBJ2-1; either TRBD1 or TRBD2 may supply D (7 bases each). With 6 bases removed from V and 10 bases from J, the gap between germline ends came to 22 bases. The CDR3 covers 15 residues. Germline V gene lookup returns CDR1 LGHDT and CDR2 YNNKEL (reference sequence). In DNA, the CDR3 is TGTGCCAGCAGTCACACTTATCCCAGGGGGGGAGAGCAGTTCTTC. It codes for CASSHTYPRGGEQFF.

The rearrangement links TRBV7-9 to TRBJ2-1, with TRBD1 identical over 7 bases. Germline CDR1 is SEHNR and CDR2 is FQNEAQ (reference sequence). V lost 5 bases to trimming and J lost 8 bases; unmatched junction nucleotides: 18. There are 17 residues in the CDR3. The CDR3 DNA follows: TGTGCCAGCAGCCCCGATCACAGGGGAGTAGGGGTCCATGAGCAGTTCTTC. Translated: CASSPDHRGVGVHEQFF.

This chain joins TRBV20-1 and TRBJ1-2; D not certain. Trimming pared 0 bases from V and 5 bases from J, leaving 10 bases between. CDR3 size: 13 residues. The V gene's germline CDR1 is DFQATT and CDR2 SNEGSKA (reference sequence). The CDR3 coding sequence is TGCAGTGCTAGAGATAGGGAGGAGTATGGCTACACCTTC. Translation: CSARDREEYGYTF.

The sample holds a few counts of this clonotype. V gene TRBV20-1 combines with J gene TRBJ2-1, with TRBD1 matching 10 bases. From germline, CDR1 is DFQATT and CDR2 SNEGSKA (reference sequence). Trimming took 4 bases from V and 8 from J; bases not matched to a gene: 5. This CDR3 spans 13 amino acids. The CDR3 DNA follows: TGCAGTGCTACCGGGACAGGGGTTCATGAGCAGTTCTTC. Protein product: CSATGTGVHEQFF.

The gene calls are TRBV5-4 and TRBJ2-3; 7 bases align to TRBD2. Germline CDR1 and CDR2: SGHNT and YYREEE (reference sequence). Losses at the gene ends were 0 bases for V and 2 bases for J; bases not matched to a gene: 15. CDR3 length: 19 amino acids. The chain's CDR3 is CASSLVPAGTLQLTDTQYF. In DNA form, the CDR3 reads TGTGCCAGCAGCTTGGTCCCAGCGGGGACGCTTCAACTCACAGATACGCAGTATTTT.

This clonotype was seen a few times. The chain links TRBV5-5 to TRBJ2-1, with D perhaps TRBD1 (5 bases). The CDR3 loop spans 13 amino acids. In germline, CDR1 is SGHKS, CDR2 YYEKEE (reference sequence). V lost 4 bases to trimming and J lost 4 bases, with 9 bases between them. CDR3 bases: TGTGCCAGCAGCCCTGACAGTTACAATGAGCAGTTCTTC. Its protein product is CASSPDSYNEQFF.

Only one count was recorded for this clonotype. CDR3 nucleotides: TGTGCCAGCAGGAGGGATAGCACCGGGGAGCTGTTTTTT. This translates into CASRRDSTGELFF. The chain has TRBV7-3 and TRBJ2-2; TRBD2 is a possible D gene (5 bases). CDR1 and CDR2 from the germline V gene are SGHTA and FQGTGA. Trimming took 6 bases from V and 4 from J, leaving 9 bases between them. The CDR3 consists of 13 residues.

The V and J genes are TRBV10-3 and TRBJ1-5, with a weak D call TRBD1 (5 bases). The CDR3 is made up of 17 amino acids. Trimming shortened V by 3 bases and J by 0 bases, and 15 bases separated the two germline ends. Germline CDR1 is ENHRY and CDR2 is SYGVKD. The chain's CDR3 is CAISDAGGGYSNQPQHF. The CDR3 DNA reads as TGTGCCATCAGTGACGCGGGTGGGGGATATAGCAATCAGCCCCAGCATTTT.

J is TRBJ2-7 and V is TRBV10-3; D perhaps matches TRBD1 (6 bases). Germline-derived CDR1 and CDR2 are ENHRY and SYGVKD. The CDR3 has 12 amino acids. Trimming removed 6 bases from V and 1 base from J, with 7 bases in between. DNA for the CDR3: TGTGCCATCAGCAGGGGTTCCTACGAGCAGTACTTC. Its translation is CAISRGSYEQYF.

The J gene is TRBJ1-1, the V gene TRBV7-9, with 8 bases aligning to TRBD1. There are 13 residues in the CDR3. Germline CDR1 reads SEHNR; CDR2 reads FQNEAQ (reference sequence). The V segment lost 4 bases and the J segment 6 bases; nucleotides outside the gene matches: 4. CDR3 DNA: TGTGCCAGCAGCTACGACAGGGGCTCTGAAGCTTTCTTT. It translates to CASSYDRGSEAFF.

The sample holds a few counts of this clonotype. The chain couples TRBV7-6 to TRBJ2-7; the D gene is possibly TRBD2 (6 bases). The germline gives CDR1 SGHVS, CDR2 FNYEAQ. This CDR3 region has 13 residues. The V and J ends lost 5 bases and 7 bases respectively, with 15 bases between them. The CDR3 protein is CASSDAGLGEQYF. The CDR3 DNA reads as TGTGCCAGCAGCGACGCGGGACTGGGAGAGCAGTACTTC.

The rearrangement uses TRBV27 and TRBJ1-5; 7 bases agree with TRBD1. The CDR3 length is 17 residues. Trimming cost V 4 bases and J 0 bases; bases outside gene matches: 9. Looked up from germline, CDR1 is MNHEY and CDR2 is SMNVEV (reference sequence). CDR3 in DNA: TGTGCCAGCAGTTCCACTACGACAGGGCATAGCAATCAGCCCCAGCATTTT. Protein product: CASSSTTTGHSNQPQHF.

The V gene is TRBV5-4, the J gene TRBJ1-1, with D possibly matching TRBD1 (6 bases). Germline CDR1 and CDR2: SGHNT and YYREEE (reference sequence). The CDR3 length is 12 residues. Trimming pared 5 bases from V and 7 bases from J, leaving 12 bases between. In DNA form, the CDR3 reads TGTGCCAGCAGAGGGGGACAAATTGAAGCTTTCTTT. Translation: CASRGGQIEAFF.

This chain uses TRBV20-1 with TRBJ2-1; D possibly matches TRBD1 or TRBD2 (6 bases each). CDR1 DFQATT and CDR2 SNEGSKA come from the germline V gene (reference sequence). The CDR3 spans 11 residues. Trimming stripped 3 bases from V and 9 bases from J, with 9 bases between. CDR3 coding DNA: TGCAGTGCTAGGGGGGGCCCTGAGCAGTTCTTC. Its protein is CSARGGPEQFF.

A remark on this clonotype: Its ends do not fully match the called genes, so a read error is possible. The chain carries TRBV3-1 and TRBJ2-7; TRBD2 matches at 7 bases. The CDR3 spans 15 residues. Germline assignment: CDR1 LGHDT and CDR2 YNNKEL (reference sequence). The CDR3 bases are TGTGTCAGCAGCCCGCTCCTCGGGAGGACTCACGAGCAGTACTTC. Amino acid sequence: CVSSPLLGRTHEQYF.

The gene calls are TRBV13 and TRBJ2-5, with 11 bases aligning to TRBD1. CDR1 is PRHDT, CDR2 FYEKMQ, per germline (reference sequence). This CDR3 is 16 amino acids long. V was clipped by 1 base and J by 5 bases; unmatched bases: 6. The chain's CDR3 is CASSLVLDRGRETQYF. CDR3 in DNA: TGTGCCAGCAGCTTAGTACTGGACAGGGGGCGTGAGACCCAGTACTTC.

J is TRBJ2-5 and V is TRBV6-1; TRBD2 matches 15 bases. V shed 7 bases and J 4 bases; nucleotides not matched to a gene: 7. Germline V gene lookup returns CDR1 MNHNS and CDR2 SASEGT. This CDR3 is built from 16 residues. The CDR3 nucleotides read TGTGCCAGCACCTTCGGACTAGCGGGGGGGGGAGAGACCCAGTACTTC. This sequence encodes CASTFGLAGGGETQYF.